The clone carrying this T cell receptor (beta chain) was found a few times. Its antigen is not identified. The junction had 7 bases not matched to a gene; V was cut back by 5 bases and J by 7 bases. The V gene's germline CDR1 is MNHNS and CDR2 SASEGT. The CDR3 extends over 15 amino acids. This entry belongs to a study of cytomegalovirus exposure and HLA in healthy donors. Study-wide points: Confirmation in vitro established that a few CMV-associated chains were specific for CMV antigens. TRBV6-2, TRBV6-3 and some other V segments were unresolvable in 87-base-pair reads. The majority of CMV-associated TCR beta chains were reported as apparently HLA-restricted in a later analysis.

With 60 Vbeta and 13 Jbeta primers, the PCR was carried out. Sequenced by immunoSEQ multiplex PCR; TCRdb stores in-frame clones only, minus some. The repertoire holds some 80,000 clones, with around 9.1% as singletons. The sequence came from a man in his sixties in good health and CMV-seropositive. This chain links TRBV6-1 with TRBJ1-6; 8 positions agree with TRBD1. The specimen sequenced was PBMCs. CDR3 residues: CASSLRTGNNSPLHF. The CDR3, as DNA: TGTGCCAGCAGTTTACGGACAGGGAACAATTCACCCCTCCACTTT.